Listed below are T cell receptor beta chains from one sample, sequenced in a study of blood T cell repertoires in COVID-19. Using immunoSEQ multiplex PCR, the repertoire was profiled, and TCRdb retains in-frame clones only, with some absent. The repertoire includes fewer than 85,000 clones, around three quarters of them detected once, and 35% sits in the top ten. Sequenced: peripheral blood. The receptors originated from a woman aged 65 to 85 with acute or convalescent COVID-19. CDR3s include the opening cysteine and the closing phenylalanine or tryptophan. A D gene is named only where the DNA matches it firmly. Clone size is not always given. Where it is, it says once, few, many or a class for expanded clones.

v_call	d_call	clone_size	j_call	cdr3_aa	cdr3_nt
TRBV7-9	.	once	TRBJ1-3	CASSLGRASSGNTIYF	TGTGCCAGCAGCTTAGGCAGGGCCAGCTCTGGAAACACCATATATTTT
TRBV6-5	TRBD1	.	TRBJ2-7	CASSNRGLGEQYF	TGTGCCAGCAGTAACAGGGGGCTTGGAGAGCAGTACTTC
TRBV15	.	.	TRBJ1-2	CATSPGGGNYGYTF	TGTGCCACCAGTCCCGGGGGAGGAAACTATGGCTACACCTTC
TRBV5-1	TRBD1	.	TRBJ1-3	CASSLDGQGMTGNTIYF	TGCGCCAGCAGCTTGGACGGACAGGGGATGACTGGAAACACCATATATTTT
TRBV5-1	TRBD1	.	TRBJ1-2	CASSLNTGTAYGYTF	TGCGCCAGCAGCTTAAACACCGGGACAGCCTATGGCTACACCTTC
TRBV14	.	.	TRBJ1-2	CASSQDARGYGYTF	TGTGCCAGCAGCCAAGATGCCAGGGGCTATGGCTACACCTTC
TRBV3-1/TRBV3-2	TRBD2	.	TRBJ2-5	CASSPRTGGVETQYF	TGTGCCAGCAGCCCAAGGACGGGGGGGGTTGAGACCCAGTACTTC
TRBV30	.	.	TRBJ2-5	CAWSVDNQETQYF	TGTGCCTGGAGTGTAGACAACCAAGAGACCCAGTACTTC
TRBV7-8	.	.	TRBJ2-5	CASSPREKLETQYF	TGTGCCAGCAGCCCCCGGGAGAAACTGGAGACCCAGTACTTC
TRBV6-5	TRBD1	.	TRBJ2-2	CASRIDRVAGELFF	TGTGCCAGCAGGATTGACAGGGTCGCCGGGGAGCTGTTTTTT
TRBV25-1	TRBD1	.	TRBJ1-1	CASSYGTGNTEAFF	TGTGCCAGCAGTTATGGGACAGGGAACACTGAAGCTTTCTTT
TRBV11-1	.	.	TRBJ2-7	CASSLSSKETYEQYF	TGTGCCAGCAGCTTATCAAGCAAGGAGACCTACGAGCAGTACTTC
TRBV14	.	.	TRBJ2-5	CASSGTLGHDQETQYF	TGTGCCAGCAGCGGTACCCTGGGACACGACCAAGAGACCCAGTACTTC
TRBV3-1/TRBV3-2	.	.	TRBJ2-4	CASSPSGAGVKNIQYF	TGTGCCAGCAGCCCGTCAGGTGCCGGTGTCAAAAACATTCAGTACTTC
TRBV28	TRBD1	few	TRBJ1-5	CASSLGQGFRQPQHF	TGTGCCAGCAGTTTAGGACAGGGCTTTAGGCAGCCCCAGCATTTT
TRBV12-5	.	.	TRBJ1-1	CASAPGNTEAFF	TGTGCTAGTGCCCCGGGGAACACTGAAGCTTTCTTT
TRBV2	.	.	TRBJ1-1	CASSEYRNTEAFF	TGTGCCAGCAGTGAATACAGGAACACTGAAGCTTTCTTT
TRBV30	.	once	TRBJ2-2	CAWALSGLTGELFF	TGTGCCTGGGCCTTATCGGGACTCACCGGGGAGCTGTTTTTT
TRBV14	.	.	TRBJ2-1	CASSPSPTPSTSTIYNEQFF	TGTGCCAGCAGCCCATCCCCAACTCCTAGTACTTCAACTATATACAATGAGCAGTTCTTC
TRBV11-2	.	once	TRBJ1-1	CASSLGGRSTEAFF	TGTGCCAGCAGCTTAGGGGGGAGGAGCACTGAAGCTTTCTTT
TRBV5-1	.	.	TRBJ1-3	CASSRTALTGNTIYF	TGCGCCAGCAGCCGTACAGCACTGACTGGAAACACCATATATTTT
TRBV27	.	once	TRBJ1-5	CASSTRDNSNQPQHF	TGTGCCAGCAGTACTCGGGACAATAGCAATCAGCCCCAGCATTTT